These 20 T cell receptor beta chains were sequenced from one sample in a study of Ad26.COV2.S vaccination and SARS-CoV-2 variants (dated by TCRdb to the early 2020s). The meaning of the sample's treatment or condition label: 15 to 20 received Ad26.COV2.S at low or high dose, single or two shots; roughly five received placebo; per-sample allocation not given. For vaccine and placebo recipients, repertoires were sequenced using samples collected on day 63 after the first injection. The library came from the immunoSEQ multiplex PCR assay. TCRdb took over this immuneACCESS table, retaining in-frame rearrangements with V and J assigned. Such tables are incomplete; in checked studies, under half of the missing clones stem from an unresolved V gene, and the remainder is unexplained. A total of about 410,000 clones appear in this sample, roughly 90% of them only once. 1.5% to 2% of the sample comes from the top ten.

The material was peripheral blood, obtained in a trial of Ad26.COV2.S vaccine versus placebo. These receptors came from a person between 18 and 65 years old who received the Ad26.COV2.S COVID-19 vaccine or a placebo.

The chain couples TRBV19 to TRBJ1-5; TRBD1 matches at 7 bases. V was clipped by 3 bases and J by 6 bases; unmatched bases: 8. The germline V gene encodes CDR1 LNHDA and CDR2 SQIVND (reference sequence). CDR3 length: 15 amino acids. The CDR3 DNA follows: TGTGCCAGTAGTATGATAGACAGGGCGGCTCAGCCCCAGCATTTT. As protein: CASSMIDRAAQPQHF.

The chain employs TRBV6-1 and TRBJ2-7, with 12 bases matching TRBD1. In germline, CDR1 is MNHNS, CDR2 SASEGT. The CDR3 is 14 residues long. V lost 7 bases, J lost 10 bases, and 11 bases stayed unmatched. CDR3 sequence: CASISTGTGGKQYF. CDR3 DNA: TGTGCCAGCATTTCAACCGGGACAGGGGGCAAACAGTACTTC.

This chain links TRBV5-1 with TRBJ2-3; D not certain. V was clipped by 0 bases and J by 4 bases, with 6 bases between them. The CDR3 has 13 amino acids. Germline V gene sequence: CDR1 SGHRS, CDR2 YFSETQ. DNA of the CDR3: TGCGCCAGCAGCTTGGCGCCGTCAGATACGCAGTATTTT. This translates into CASSLAPSDTQYF.

The chain employs TRBV7-9 and TRBJ2-7, with 7 bases that match TRBD1. CDR1 and CDR2 from the germline V gene are SEHNR and FQNEAQ (reference sequence). The V and J ends lost 2 bases and 0 bases, in that order; junction bases with no gene match: 4. The CDR3 consists of 15 residues. CDR3 DNA: TGTGCCAGCAGCTTATCCCGGGACAGCTCCTACGAGCAGTACTTC. Its translation is CASSLSRDSSYEQYF.

The chain is built from TRBV5-6 and TRBJ1-2; D is uncertain. V shed 2 bases and J shed 2 bases, with 7 bases lying between them. Germline V gene lookup returns CDR1 SGHDT and CDR2 YYEEEE. The CDR3 runs to 13 residues. CDR3 DNA sequence: TGTGCCAGCAGCTTCGTGGAGAACTATGGCTACACCTTC. Translating it yields CASSFVENYGYTF.

This clone has a handful of counts. The chain uses TRBV6-5 and TRBJ1-1, with TRBD1 as a possible D gene (6 bases). There are 15 residues in the CDR3. V was pared by 1 base and J by 0 bases, with 9 bases between. CDR1 MNHEY and CDR2 SVGAGI come from the germline V gene. The CDR3 DNA sequence: TGTGCCAGCAGTTACTGGGGGGCGGTGAACACTGAAGCTTTCTTT. Translating gives CASSYWGAVNTEAFF.

This clone was detected once. The genes are TRBV11-1 and TRBJ2-5, with D possibly being TRBD1 or TRBD2 (5 bases each). From germline, CDR1 is SGHAT and CDR2 FQDESV (reference sequence). The V end was cut by 5 bases, the J end by 2 bases, with 15 bases between. The CDR3 runs 15 residues. The CDR3 is CASSLARGRQETQYF. The CDR3 coding sequence is TGTGCCAGCAGCCTTGCGAGGGGCCGACAAGAGACCCAGTACTTC.

This chain connects TRBV4-1 to TRBJ2-5, with D possibly matching TRBD1 (5 bases). CDR1 MGHRA and CDR2 YSYEKL come from the germline V gene. The CDR3 runs to 14 residues. Between the trimmed V and J ends, which lost 2 bases and 5 bases, there was a span of 12 bases. The CDR3 sequence: CASSQWTSGETQYF. Written as DNA, the CDR3 is TGCGCCAGCAGCCAATGGACATCAGGGGAGACCCAGTACTTC.

The chain combines TRBV6-1 with TRBJ1-3; D remains unclear. The CDR3 consists of 16 residues. The V gene's germline CDR1 is MNHNS and CDR2 SASEGT. The ends were cut back, 1 base at V and 0 bases at J, with 10 bases in the middle. CDR3: CASSEEDGRSGNTIYF. Here the CDR3 DNA reads TGTGCCAGCAGTGAAGAAGACGGCCGCTCTGGAAACACCATATATTTT.

The sample holds a few counts of this clone. The gene calls are TRBV30 and TRBJ1-2; 10 bases line up with TRBD1. The CDR3 contains 14 residues. J was trimmed by 8 bases and V by 2 bases; bases with no gene match: 8. Germline CDR1 reads GTSNPN; CDR2 reads SVGIG (reference sequence). The CDR3 loop is CAWSRDRGAFGYTF. CDR3 DNA sequence: TGTGCCTGGAGTAGGGACAGGGGCGCCTTCGGCTACACCTTC.

This clone was seen only once. This chain uses TRBV5-1 with TRBJ1-1, with D hard to call. Germline values: CDR1 SGHRS, CDR2 YFSETQ. This CDR3 is built from 15 residues. Between the trimmed V and J ends, which lost 0 bases and 0 bases, there was a span of 9 bases. In DNA form, the CDR3 reads TGCGCCAGCAGCTTGGGACTCTATATGAACACTGAAGCTTTCTTT. This encodes CASSLGLYMNTEAFF.

This clone came up a few times. This rearrangement joins TRBV6-5 to TRBJ2-2, with a weak D call TRBD1 (5 bases). The CDR3 consists of 16 residues. Germline CDR1 MNHEY, CDR2 SVGAGI. V was clipped by 3 bases and J by 7 bases, with 18 bases between them. The DNA for the CDR3 is TGTGCCAGCAGTTATAGGGGAAGTTCCGCCCGCGGGGAGCTGTTTTTT. Translating gives CASSYRGSSARGELFF.

This sequence joins TRBV9 and TRBJ2-1, with 13 positions matching TRBD2. Losses at the gene ends were 0 bases for V and 7 bases for J; bases not matched to a gene: 10. The CDR3 is 18 amino acids. From germline, CDR1 is SGDLS and CDR2 YYNGEE. The CDR3 DNA sequence: TGTGCCAGCAGCGTAGCCCCCGGACTAGCGGGAGTACGGAATGAGCAGTTCTTC. Its protein product is CASSVAPGLAGVRNEQFF.

The chain links TRBV5-1 to TRBJ2-5; TRBD2 aligns across 8 bases. The V gene's germline CDR1 is SGHRS and CDR2 YFSETQ. V trimming: 1 base; J trimming: 4 bases; junction bases outside the gene matches: 6. The CDR3 runs to 15 residues. This chain's CDR3 is CASSLTGGPGETQYF. The CDR3 DNA reads TGCGCCAGCAGCTTGACGGGAGGGCCGGGAGAGACCCAGTACTTC.

The rearrangement joins TRBV2 to TRBJ2-3, with 9 bases that match TRBD1. The CDR3 is 14 amino acids. Trimming removed 5 bases from V and 3 bases from J; junction bases left unmatched: 3. In germline, CDR1 is SNHLY, CDR2 FYNNEI. The CDR3 coding sequence is TGTGCCAGCAGTCCGGGACAGGGTACAGATACGCAGTATTTT. This translates into CASSPGQGTDTQYF.

This chain joins TRBV2 and TRBJ2-7; 12 bases match TRBD2. Germline V gene data show CDR1 as SNHLY and CDR2 as FYNNEI. This CDR3 comprises 16 residues. V lost 7 bases, J lost 5 bases, and 12 bases stayed unmatched. The CDR3 loop reads CASIRGLAGRENEQYF. The DNA of the CDR3 is TGTGCCAGCATCCGCGGACTAGCGGGGCGGGAAAACGAGCAGTACTTC. The full variable domain, rest sourced from reference TRBV2 and TRBJ2-7, is EPEVTQTPSHQVTQMGQEVILRCVPISNHLYFYWYRQILGQKVEFLVSFYNNEISEKSEIFDDQFSVERPDGSNFTLKIRSTKLEDSAMYFCASIRGLAGRENEQYFGPGTRLTVT.

CDR3 protein: CASSIGDINEQFF. The CDR3, as DNA: TGTGCCAGTAGTATAGGGGACATCAATGAGCAGTTCTTC. The V call is TRBV19, the J call TRBJ2-1, with D perhaps TRBD1 (6 bases). The V end was cut by 1 base, the J end by 6 bases, with 7 bases between. The CDR3 has 13 amino acids. Germline loops: CDR1 LNHDA, CDR2 SQIVND (reference sequence).

Points on this clone: The junction and the germline gene differ at one end; a read error may be behind it. V is TRBV6-5 and J is TRBJ1-1, with D hard to call. This CDR3 has 14 amino acids. The germline V gene has CDR1 MNHEY and CDR2 SVGAGI. The CDR3 sequence is CASSDSGGGIEAFF. As DNA, the CDR3 is TGTGCCAGCAGTGACTCGGGAGGCGGGATTGAAGCTTTCTTT.

The V and J genes are TRBV9 and TRBJ2-1; TRBD2 matches 7 bases. V lost 4 bases, J lost 0 bases, and 7 bases stayed unmatched. The CDR3 extends over 16 amino acids. The germline V gene has CDR1 SGDLS and CDR2 YYNGEE. Here the CDR3 DNA reads TGTGCCAGCAGCTTAACTAGCGCGAGCTCCTACAATGAGCAGTTCTTC. It yields the protein CASSLTSASSYNEQFF.

DNA of the CDR3: TGTGCCAGCAGTTATAGCCAGGGTGGGGACGAAAAACTGTTTTTT. Protein product: CASSYSQGGDEKLFF. This rearrangement joins TRBV6-5 to TRBJ1-4; the D gene is possibly TRBD1 (5 bases). Germline loops: CDR1 MNHEY, CDR2 SVGAGI. The V end lost 3 bases, the J end lost 8 bases, and 16 bases lay between the germline ends. The CDR3 runs to 15 residues.